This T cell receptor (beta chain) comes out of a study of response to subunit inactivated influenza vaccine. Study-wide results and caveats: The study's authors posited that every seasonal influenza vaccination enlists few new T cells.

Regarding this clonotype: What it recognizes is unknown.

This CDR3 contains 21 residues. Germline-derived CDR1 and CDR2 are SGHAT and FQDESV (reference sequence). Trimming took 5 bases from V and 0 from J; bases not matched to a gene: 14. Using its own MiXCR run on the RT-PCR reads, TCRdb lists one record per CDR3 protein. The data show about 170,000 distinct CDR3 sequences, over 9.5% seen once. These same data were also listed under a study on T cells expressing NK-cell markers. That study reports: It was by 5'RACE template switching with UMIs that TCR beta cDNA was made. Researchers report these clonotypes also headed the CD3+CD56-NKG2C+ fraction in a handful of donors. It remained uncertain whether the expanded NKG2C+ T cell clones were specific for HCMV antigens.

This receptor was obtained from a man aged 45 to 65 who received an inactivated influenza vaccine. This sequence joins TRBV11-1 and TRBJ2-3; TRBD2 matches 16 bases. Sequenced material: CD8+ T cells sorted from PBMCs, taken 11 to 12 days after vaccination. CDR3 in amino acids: CASSPPPGTSGGAGSTDTQYF. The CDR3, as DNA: TGTGCCAGCAGCCCCCCCCCCGGGACTAGCGGGGGGGCTGGTAGCACAGATACGCAGTATTTT.